These 10 T cell receptor beta chains originate from one sample sequenced in a study of blood T cell repertoires in COVID-19. TCRdb's copy holds only in-frame clones and misses some; the assay was immunoSEQ multiplex PCR. Here the sample spans about 190,000 clones, around three quarters being singletons. Specimen: peripheral blood. These receptors all stem from a man aged 55 to 70 with active or convalescent COVID-19.

V usage is TRBV5-4 and J usage is TRBJ1-4; TRBD1 matches at 8 bases. After removal of 3 bases from V and 4 bases from J, the junction contained 5 bases not matched to a gene. Germline V gives CDR1 SGHNT, CDR2 YYREEE (reference sequence). This CDR3 has 15 amino acids. The CDR3 sequence is CASSSPGQGNEKLFF. CDR3 DNA sequence: TGTGCCAGCAGCTCGCCTGGACAGGGTAATGAAAAACTGTTTTTT.

The rearrangement links TRBV19 to TRBJ2-1; tentatively, D is TRBD1 (8 bases). The CDR3 has 15 amino acids. V was cut by 4 bases and J by 7 bases, with 17 bases left in between. Germline V gives CDR1 LNHDA, CDR2 SQIVND (reference sequence). CDR3 DNA sequence: TGTGCCAGTAGTACCAACAGGGGGGGACTAAATGAGCAGTTCTTC. Encoded protein: CASSTNRGGLNEQFF.

The chain recombines TRBV6-5 with TRBJ2-3; TRBD1 matches 12 bases. V shed 3 bases and J 7 bases; nucleotides not matched to a gene: 5. The CDR3 loop spans 15 amino acids. Germline-derived CDR1 and CDR2 are MNHEY and SVGAGI. The CDR3 protein is CASSYPGQGANTQYF. The CDR3 DNA reads TGTGCCAGCAGTTATCCGGGACAGGGGGCCAATACGCAGTATTTT.

This clone was observed once. Other DNA sequences in this specimen translate into the identical CDR3. This sequence joins TRBV7-3 and TRBJ2-5, with 11 bases identical to TRBD2. CDR1 and CDR2 (germline): SGHTA, FQGTGA. The CDR3 length is 15 residues. V was clipped by 3 bases and J by 4 bases; unmatched bases: 4. The CDR3 nucleotides are TGTGCCAGCAGCTTTAGCGGGAGGGCCGGAGAGACCCAGTACTTC. Protein product: CASSFSGRAGETQYF.

This clone appeared a few times. This CDR3 is also generated by other DNA sequences in the sample. The chain carries TRBV4-3 and TRBJ2-2; D unresolved. Germline assignment: CDR1 LGHNA and CDR2 YSLEER. Trimming removed 0 bases from V and 6 bases from J, with 11 bases in between. The CDR3 loop spans 15 amino acids. CDR3 bases: TGCGCCAGCAGCCAAGACATAGCTCCCGCCGGGGAGCTGTTTTTT. It yields the protein CASSQDIAPAGELFF.

This chain uses TRBV28 with TRBJ1-1; 8 nucleotides align to TRBD1. Germline CDR1 MDHEN, CDR2 SYDVKM. The ends lost 7 bases at V and 10 bases at J; junction bases unmatched: 17. This CDR3 region has 15 residues. CDR3 sequence: CASTIPRDRRKGAFF. The CDR3, as DNA: TGTGCCAGCACCATACCCCGGGACAGGCGTAAGGGAGCTTTCTTT.

This chain links TRBV5-1 with TRBJ2-7; 9 bases fit TRBD1. The CDR3 spans 15 residues. Losses at the gene ends were 4 bases for V and 2 bases for J; bases not matched to a gene: 7. The germline V gene has CDR1 SGHRS and CDR2 YFSETQ. The CDR3 here is CASSITGGAAYEQYF. CDR3 DNA: TGCGCCAGCAGCATCACAGGGGGCGCGGCCTACGAGCAGTACTTC.

This clone appeared once. The rearrangement uses TRBV9 and TRBJ2-7, with 7 bases that match TRBD1. Germline CDR1 reads SGDLS; CDR2 reads YYNGEE. This CDR3 contains 15 residues. Trimming cost V 3 bases and J 5 bases; bases outside gene matches: 11. Written as DNA, the CDR3 is TGTGCCAGCAGCGGTGGATGGACAGGCTCTGACGAGCAGTACTTC. Translated: CASSGGWTGSDEQYF.

V is TRBV20-1 and J is TRBJ2-3; D may be TRBD2 (6 bases). CDR3 length: 13 residues. Germline V lookup: CDR1 DFQATT, CDR2 SNEGSKA (reference sequence). Trimming took 5 bases from V and 0 from J, leaving 9 bases between them. The DNA of the CDR3 is TGCAGTGCTGGTGCGGGGAGCACAGATACGCAGTATTTT. Translating it yields CSAGAGSTDTQYF.

The rearrangement links TRBV20-1 to TRBJ2-7; no clear D. This CDR3 has 10 amino acids. Per germline, CDR1 DFQATT and CDR2 SNEGSKA (reference sequence). Trimming stripped 3 bases from V and 8 bases from J, with 8 bases between. In DNA form, the CDR3 reads TGCAGTGCTAGGTTCGAGAAGCAGTACTTC. Amino acid sequence: CSARFEKQYF.